The 31 T cell receptor beta chains in this list originate from one sample, sequenced in a study of cytomegalovirus exposure and HLA in healthy donors. PCR primers comprised 60 Vbeta and 13 Jbeta primers. Clones were read by immunoSEQ multiplex PCR, and TCRdb kept only the in-frame ones, dropping some. Its table lists some 48,000 clones. The sample was PBMCs. All receptors come from a man aged 35-49 years in good health and CMV-seropositive.

V is TRBV28 and J is TRBJ1-2, with D maybe TRBD1 (5 bases). The CDR3 contains 15 residues. V was cut by 7 bases and J by 4 bases, with 19 bases left in between. Germline-derived CDR1 and CDR2 are MDHEN and SYDVKM. This CDR3 reads CASISKRQGVYGYTF. The CDR3 nucleotides read TGTGCCAGCATTTCTAAGCGCCAGGGCGTCTATGGCTACACCTTC.

V is TRBV2 and J is TRBJ2-7; a possible D gene is TRBD2 (6 bases). V lost 1 base and J 4 bases, leaving 17 bases between the germline ends. The CDR3 is 16 amino acids. Germline-derived CDR1 and CDR2 are SNHLY and FYNNEI. The CDR3 DNA reads TGTGCCAGCAGTGAAGAGAGCGGGCAGGCGAGTTACGAGCAGTACTTC. Protein sequence: CASSEESGQASYEQYF.

This chain links TRBV19 with TRBJ1-5; D perhaps matches TRBD1 (6 bases). The CDR3 length is 13 residues. The ends were cut back, 11 bases at V and 4 bases at J, with 15 bases in the middle. CDR1 is LNHDA, CDR2 SQIVND, per germline (reference sequence). The CDR3 sequence: CAVSTGINQPQHF. The CDR3 bases are TGTGCCGTATCGACAGGCATTAATCAGCCCCAGCATTTT.

V usage is TRBV18 and J usage is TRBJ1-4; D is perhaps TRBD1 (6 bases). V was clipped by 6 bases and J by 8 bases, with 10 bases between them. This CDR3 region has 12 residues. The V gene's germline CDR1 is KGHSH and CDR2 LQKENI. The CDR3 bases are TGTGCCAGCTCCCCGCAGGGGGAAAAACTGTTTTTT. As protein: CASSPQGEKLFF.

The chain links TRBV6-6 to TRBJ1-4, with 7 bases that match TRBD1. There are 16 residues in the CDR3. Per the germline V gene, CDR1 is MNHNY and CDR2 is SVGAGI (reference sequence). V shed 0 bases, J shed 12 bases, and the junction held 13 bases outside the gene matches. In nucleotides, the CDR3 is TGTGCCAGCAGTTACTCGAAAGAGCACAGGGGATGGGAACTGTTTTTT. This encodes CASSYSKEHRGWELFF.

J is TRBJ1-5 and V is TRBV2; D not resolved. This CDR3 has 15 amino acids. Germline CDR1 is SNHLY and CDR2 is FYNNEI. V lost 4 bases to trimming and J lost 2 bases, with 12 bases between them. In DNA form, the CDR3 reads TGTGCCAGCAGTGCCCGGGAACGGGGCAATCAGCCCCAGCATTTT. Translation: CASSARERGNQPQHF.

The chain employs TRBV5-6 and TRBJ1-2; 7 positions agree with TRBD1. The trim removed 6 bases at V and 8 bases at J, leaving 13 bases unmatched. Germline V gives CDR1 SGHDT, CDR2 YYEEEE. CDR3 length: 14 amino acids. CDR3 amino acids: CASTLDRASWGYTF. DNA of the CDR3: TGTGCCAGCACCCTAGACAGGGCTAGCTGGGGCTACACCTTC.

V gene TRBV7-9 combines with J gene TRBJ2-7, with D perhaps TRBD1 (6 bases). This CDR3 is 12 amino acids long. The V end lost 7 bases, the J end lost 6 bases, and 13 bases lay between the germline ends. CDR1 is SEHNR and CDR2 is FQNEAQ in the germline V gene (reference sequence). CDR3 in DNA: TGTGCCAGCAACGACAGGCGAGGCGAGCAGTACTTC. Translated, it gives CASNDRRGEQYF.

This chain connects TRBV19 to TRBJ1-2; tentatively, D is TRBD1 (6 bases). V was clipped by 3 bases and J by 8 bases, with 25 bases between them. This CDR3 spans 17 amino acids. The germline V gene has CDR1 LNHDA and CDR2 SQIVND (reference sequence). CDR3 in DNA: TGTGCCAGTAGTATTGGCAGGGGAATAGTGGTGTCGGAGGGCTACACCTTC. Translation: CASSIGRGIVVSEGYTF.

This chain joins TRBV7-9 and TRBJ2-1; D not certain. The CDR3 has 15 residues. Trimming left V 5 bases short and J 0 bases short, with 11 bases between. CDR1 and CDR2 (germline): SEHNR, FQNEAQ (reference sequence). The CDR3, as DNA: TGTGCCAGCAGCCCTGAAGGCGGCTCCTACAATGAGCAGTTCTTC. Encoded protein: CASSPEGGSYNEQFF.

The rearrangement joins TRBV9 to TRBJ2-7; 7 positions match TRBD2. Losses at the gene ends were 0 bases for V and 2 bases for J; bases not matched to a gene: 5. The CDR3 totals 15 residues. From germline, CDR1 is SGDLS and CDR2 YYNGEE. CDR3 in amino acids: CASSVGGGIAYEQYF. For the CDR3, the DNA is TGTGCCAGCAGCGTAGGGGGAGGGATCGCCTACGAGCAGTACTTC.

J is TRBJ2-1 and V is TRBV19; no clear D gene. Trimming removed 5 bases from V and 0 bases from J, with 5 bases in between. Germline CDR1 reads LNHDA; CDR2 reads SQIVND (reference sequence). This CDR3 has 13 amino acids. CDR3: CASSFNSYNEQFF. CDR3 nucleotides: TGTGCCAGTAGTTTCAACTCCTACAATGAGCAGTTCTTC.

The chain carries TRBV29-1 and TRBJ2-7; 16 nucleotides align to TRBD2. CDR1 is SQVTM and CDR2 is ANQGSEA in the germline V gene. This CDR3 is built from 16 residues. V dropped 2 bases and J dropped 6; count of bases not matched to a gene: 7. CDR3 protein: CSVEIGTSGRAGEQYF. The CDR3 DNA follows: TGCAGCGTTGAAATCGGGACTAGCGGGAGGGCGGGCGAGCAGTACTTC.

This sequence joins TRBV7-9 and TRBJ1-1, with 11 bases fitting TRBD1. CDR3 size: 14 residues. V was clipped by 4 bases and J by 3 bases; unmatched bases: 1. Looked up from germline, CDR1 is SEHNR and CDR2 is FQNEAQ (reference sequence). The DNA of the CDR3 is TGTGCCAGCAGCTGGGGACAGGGGGACACTGAAGCTTTCTTT. It codes for CASSWGQGDTEAFF.

The rearrangement joins TRBV1 to TRBJ2-3; no check of the table's D call, TRBD2, against the DNA was made. TRBV1 is termed a pseudogene. The CDR3 extends over 16 amino acids. In nucleotides, the CDR3 is TGCACCAGCAGCCAAGACCCTCCGACTAGACCTATACGCAAGTATTTT. Its protein is CTSSQDPPTRPIRKYF.

The rearrangement uses TRBV5-1 and TRBJ2-5; 11 bases line up with TRBD2. Trimming cost V 3 bases and J 4 bases; bases outside gene matches: 2. The CDR3 totals 14 residues. The V gene's germline CDR1 is SGHRS and CDR2 YFSETQ. The CDR3 region has the DNA TGCGCCAGCAGCTCGACTAGCGGGGTAGAGACCCAGTACTTC. Its translation: CASSSTSGVETQYF.

The chain recombines TRBV15 with TRBJ2-7, with no clear D. Germline CDR1 reads LNHNV; CDR2 reads YYDKDF (reference sequence). The CDR3 consists of 15 residues. The V gene lost 0 bases and the J gene lost 5 bases, with 14 bases spanning the gap. The CDR3 loop is CATSRDLGWSHEQYF. Written as DNA, the CDR3 is TGTGCCACCAGCAGAGATCTCGGGTGGTCTCACGAGCAGTACTTC.

This chain uses TRBV5-1 with TRBJ1-2; 7 positions match TRBD1. The CDR3 totals 13 residues. Germline lookup yields CDR1 SGHRS and CDR2 YFSETQ. V lost 4 bases to trimming and J lost 6 bases; unmatched junction nucleotides: 6. The CDR3 nucleotides read TGCGCCAGCAGCCAGACAGGGATAGATGGCTACACCTTC. Protein sequence: CASSQTGIDGYTF.

The chain employs TRBV4-1 and TRBJ1-1; weak D call: TRBD1 (6 bases). Germline CDR1 is MGHRA and CDR2 is YSYEKL. Trimming pared 1 base from V and 7 bases from J, leaving 19 bases between. The CDR3 runs 16 residues. The CDR3 sequence: CASSQVEFQGRLEAFF. The CDR3 nucleotides read TGCGCCAGCAGCCAAGTCGAGTTTCAGGGGCGCCTTGAAGCTTTCTTT.

The gene calls are TRBV6-5 and TRBJ2-6; D gene uncertain. The germline V and J ends were trimmed by 8 bases and 4 bases, with 9 bases remaining between them. CDR3 length: 13 residues. Germline-derived CDR1 and CDR2 are MNHEY and SVGAGI. The CDR3 DNA is TGTGCCAGCCTGCGAGCAGGGGCCAACGTCCTGACTTTC. It encodes CASLRAGANVLTF.

The chain employs TRBV5-1 and TRBJ1-1; D gene ambiguous. The germline gives CDR1 SGHRS, CDR2 YFSETQ. V was shortened by 4 bases and J by 6 bases, with 19 bases between the two germline ends. The CDR3 runs to 15 residues. CDR3 protein: CASSSLGPRGAEAFF. The CDR3 DNA reads TGCGCCAGCAGCAGTCTAGGGCCCCGCGGGGCTGAAGCTTTCTTT.

This chain joins TRBV6-1 and TRBJ2-1, with TRBD2 matching 10 bases. Unmatched junction bases numbered 3, after V lost 1 base and J lost 0 bases. The CDR3 sequence is 17 residues long. In germline, CDR1 is MNHNS, CDR2 SASEGT. This CDR3 is CASSEGRLAGSYNEQFF. CDR3 coding DNA: TGTGCCAGCAGTGAAGGTAGACTAGCGGGCTCCTACAATGAGCAGTTCTTC.

The V call is TRBV6-6, the J call TRBJ1-5; 9 positions match TRBD1. The V gene end was trimmed by 5 bases and the J gene end by 4 bases; junction bases not matched to a gene: 6. From germline, CDR1 is MNHNY and CDR2 SVGAGI (reference sequence). The CDR3 is made up of 15 amino acids. The CDR3 DNA reads TGTGCCAGCAGTCCAGGACAGGGGCCAAATCAGCCCCAGCATTTT. It translates to CASSPGQGPNQPQHF.

The rearrangement uses TRBV7-2 and TRBJ2-2, with D tentatively TRBD1 (6 bases). CDR1 and CDR2 from the germline V gene are SGHTA and FQGNSA. The germline V and J ends were trimmed by 6 bases and 3 bases, with 8 bases remaining between them. The CDR3 has 13 residues. The CDR3, as DNA: TGTGCCAGCAGTACAGGGTACACCGGGGAGCTGTTTTTT. Translating gives CASSTGYTGELFF.

The J gene is TRBJ1-1, the V gene TRBV6-5; D unresolved. Trimming left V 6 bases short and J 5 bases short, with 16 bases between. The CDR3 totals 14 residues. Germline values: CDR1 MNHEY, CDR2 SVGAGI. The CDR3 DNA follows: TGTGCCAGCAGCCTCGGACCGGGAACGACTGAAGCTTTCTTT. Translating it yields CASSLGPGTTEAFF.

This sequence joins TRBV6-4 and TRBJ2-3; 8 bases are shared with TRBD2. CDR1 is MRHNA, CDR2 SNTAGT, per germline. CDR3 length equals 14 residues. With 4 bases clipped from V and 3 bases from J, the junction kept 3 bases outside the gene matches. CDR3 region: CASSAGGPTDTQYF. CDR3 DNA sequence: TGTGCCAGCAGTGCGGGGGGGCCAACAGATACGCAGTATTTT.

As regards this clone: This specimen includes other DNA sequences encoding the same CDR3. V is TRBV11-2 and J is TRBJ2-3; D is possibly TRBD2 (5 bases). Trimming shortened V by 5 bases and J by 4 bases, and 7 bases separated the two germline ends. The CDR3 is made up of 12 amino acids. Germline V gene lookup returns CDR1 SGHAT and CDR2 FQNNGV. The CDR3 DNA reads TGTGCCAGCAGCCGGGAAGCAGATACGCAGTATTTT. Its protein product is CASSREADTQYF.

The V gene is TRBV7-2, the J gene TRBJ2-3; 10 bases line up with TRBD1. Looked up from germline, CDR1 is SGHTA and CDR2 is FQGNSA. The CDR3 is 14 amino acids. Trimming cost V 5 bases and J 4 bases; bases outside gene matches: 3. This CDR3 is CASSIDRGPDTQYF. Here the CDR3 DNA reads TGTGCCAGCAGCATTGACAGGGGGCCAGATACGCAGTATTTT.

V is TRBV7-2 and J is TRBJ2-7, with 7 nucleotides matching TRBD2. The V segment lost 2 bases and the J segment 5 bases; nucleotides outside the gene matches: 9. This CDR3 spans 15 amino acids. Germline CDR1 reads SGHTA; CDR2 reads FQGNSA. The CDR3 nucleotides are TGTGCCAGCAGCTTAAGTACCGGGAGGAGAAACGAGCAGTACTTC. It encodes CASSLSTGRRNEQYF.

J is TRBJ2-7 and V is TRBV5-1; D is possibly TRBD2 (6 bases). Germline values: CDR1 SGHRS, CDR2 YFSETQ. The CDR3 loop spans 16 amino acids. Trimming shortened V by 4 bases and J by 3 bases, and 20 bases separated the two germline ends. This CDR3 is CASSGGGAATVYEQYF. The CDR3 DNA reads TGCGCCAGCAGCGGCGGCGGGGCAGCGACCGTCTACGAGCAGTACTTC.

The rearrangement uses TRBV11-2 and TRBJ2-1; TRBD2 matches 9 bases. The germline gives CDR1 SGHAT, CDR2 FQNNGV. This CDR3 is built from 14 residues. With V trimmed by 6 bases and J by 4 bases, 4 bases remained unmatched. The CDR3 bases are TGTGCCAGCAGGACTAGCGGCCCATACAATGAGCAGTTCTTC. It encodes CASRTSGPYNEQFF. The full variable domain, completed using reference TRBV11-2 and TRBJ2-1, is EAGVAQSPRYKIIEKRQSVAFWCNPISGHATLYWYQQILGQGPKLLIQFQNNGVVDDSQLPKDRFSAERLKGVDSTLKIQPAKLEDSAVYLCASRTSGPYNEQFFGPGTRLTVL.